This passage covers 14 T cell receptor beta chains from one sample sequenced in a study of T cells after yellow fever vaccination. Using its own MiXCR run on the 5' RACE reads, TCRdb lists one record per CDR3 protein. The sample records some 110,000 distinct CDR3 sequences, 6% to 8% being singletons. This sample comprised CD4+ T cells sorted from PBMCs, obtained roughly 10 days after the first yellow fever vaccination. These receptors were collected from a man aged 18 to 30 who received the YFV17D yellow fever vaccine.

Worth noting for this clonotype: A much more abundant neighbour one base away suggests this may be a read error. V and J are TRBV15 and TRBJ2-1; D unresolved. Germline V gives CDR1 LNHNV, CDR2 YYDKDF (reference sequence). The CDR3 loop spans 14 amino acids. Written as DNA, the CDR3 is TGTGCCACCAGCAGAGACCGTATAGCCGAGGAGCAGGTCTTC. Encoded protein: CATSRDRIAEEQVF.

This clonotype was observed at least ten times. The CDR3 nucleotides are TGTGCCAGTAGTTTTCCGACAGGGGTGACCAAAAACATTCAGTACTTC. This encodes CASSFPTGVTKNIQYF. The chain couples TRBV19 to TRBJ2-4, with 8 bases identical to TRBD1. CDR3 length: 16 amino acids. Losses at the gene ends were 5 bases for V and 2 bases for J; bases not matched to a gene: 8. The germline V gene has CDR1 LNHDA and CDR2 SQIVND (reference sequence).

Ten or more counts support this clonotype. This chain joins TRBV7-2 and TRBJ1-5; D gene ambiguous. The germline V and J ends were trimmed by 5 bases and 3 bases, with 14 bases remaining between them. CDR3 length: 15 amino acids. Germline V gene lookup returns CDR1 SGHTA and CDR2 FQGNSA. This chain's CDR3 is CASSPQNSDNQPQHF. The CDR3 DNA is TGTGCCAGCAGCCCTCAGAACTCCGACAATCAGCCCCAGCATTTT.

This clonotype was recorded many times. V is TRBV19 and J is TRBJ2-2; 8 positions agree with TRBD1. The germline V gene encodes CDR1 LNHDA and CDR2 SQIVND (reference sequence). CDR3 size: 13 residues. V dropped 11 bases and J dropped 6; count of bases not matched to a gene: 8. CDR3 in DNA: TGTGCCTCCGGCAGGGGGCATGCCGGGGAGCTGTTTTTT. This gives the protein CASGRGHAGELFF.

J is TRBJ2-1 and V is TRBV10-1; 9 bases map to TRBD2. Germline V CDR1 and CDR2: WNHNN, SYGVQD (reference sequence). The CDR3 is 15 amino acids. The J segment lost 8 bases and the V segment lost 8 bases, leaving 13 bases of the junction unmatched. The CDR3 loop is CASCSSGALVDEQFF. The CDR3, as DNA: TGCGCCAGCTGCTCTAGCGGGGCCTTGGTGGATGAGCAGTTCTTC.

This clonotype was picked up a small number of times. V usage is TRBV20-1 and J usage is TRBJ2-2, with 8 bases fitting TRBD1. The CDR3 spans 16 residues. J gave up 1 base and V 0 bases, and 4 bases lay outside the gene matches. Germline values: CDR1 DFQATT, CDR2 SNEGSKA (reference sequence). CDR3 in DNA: TGCAGTGCTAGAGACCTGACAGGGGTGAACACCGGGGAGCTGTTTTTT. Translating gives CSARDLTGVNTGELFF.

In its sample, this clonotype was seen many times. This chain's CDR3 is CASSPSLPHSPLHF. CDR3 DNA: TGTGCCAGCAGCCCCTCTTTACCCCACTCACCCCTCCACTTT. The rearrangement links TRBV6-1 to TRBJ1-6; no reliable D call. Trimming pared 6 bases from V and 10 bases from J, leaving 16 bases between. The CDR3 extends over 14 amino acids. Germline CDR1 reads MNHNS; CDR2 reads SASEGT.

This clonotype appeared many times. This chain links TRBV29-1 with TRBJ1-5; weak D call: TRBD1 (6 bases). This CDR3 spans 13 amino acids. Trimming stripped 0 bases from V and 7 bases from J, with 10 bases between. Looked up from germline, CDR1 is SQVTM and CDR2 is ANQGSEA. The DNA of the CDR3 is TGCAGCGTTGAAGAAGGGGGTGGGCAGCCCCAGCATTTT. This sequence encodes CSVEEGGGQPQHF.

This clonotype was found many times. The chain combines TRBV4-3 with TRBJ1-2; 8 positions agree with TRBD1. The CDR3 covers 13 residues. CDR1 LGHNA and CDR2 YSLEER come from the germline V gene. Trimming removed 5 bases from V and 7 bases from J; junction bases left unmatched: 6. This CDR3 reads CASSGQGAVGYTF. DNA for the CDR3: TGCGCCAGCAGCGGGCAGGGGGCGGTTGGCTACACCTTC.

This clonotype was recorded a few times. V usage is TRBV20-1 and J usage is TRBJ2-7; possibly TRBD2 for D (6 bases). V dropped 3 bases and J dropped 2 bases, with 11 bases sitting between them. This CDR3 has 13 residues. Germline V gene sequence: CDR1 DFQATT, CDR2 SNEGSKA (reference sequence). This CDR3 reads CSASVSGTYEQYF. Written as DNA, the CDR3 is TGCAGTGCTAGTGTTAGCGGAACCTACGAGCAGTACTTC.

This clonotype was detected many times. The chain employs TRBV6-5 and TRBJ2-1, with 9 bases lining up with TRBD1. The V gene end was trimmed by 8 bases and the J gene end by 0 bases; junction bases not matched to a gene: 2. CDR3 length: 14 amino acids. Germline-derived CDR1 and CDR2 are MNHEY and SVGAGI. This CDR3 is CASDRGDSYNEQFF. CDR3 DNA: TGTGCCAGCGACAGGGGGGACTCCTACAATGAGCAGTTCTTC.

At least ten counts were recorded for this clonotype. The CDR3 region has the DNA TGCGCCAGCAGCCCCCCGGTCGGCTATGGAGATACGCAGTATTTT. Translated: CASSPPVGYGDTQYF. This chain connects TRBV5-1 to TRBJ2-3; D is ambiguous. Germline V lookup: CDR1 SGHRS, CDR2 YFSETQ. The CDR3 covers 15 residues. Trimming took off 4 bases at V and 5 bases at J, with 17 bases between the two ends.

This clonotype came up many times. The CDR3 is CASSQVTTRGYEQYF. CDR3 coding DNA: TGCGCCAGCAGCCAAGTTACGACCAGGGGCTACGAGCAGTACTTC. V is TRBV4-3 and J is TRBJ2-7; D is possibly TRBD1 (6 bases). The CDR3 has 15 amino acids. Germline CDR1 LGHNA, CDR2 YSLEER. V lost 1 base to trimming and J lost 3 bases, with 13 bases between them.

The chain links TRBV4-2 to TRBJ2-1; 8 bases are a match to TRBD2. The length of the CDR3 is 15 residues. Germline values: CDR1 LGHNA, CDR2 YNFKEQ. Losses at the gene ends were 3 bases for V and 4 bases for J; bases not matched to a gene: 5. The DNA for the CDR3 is TGTGCCAGCAGCCAGGGGCCTAGCGGGTACAATGAGCAGTTCTTC. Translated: CASSQGPSGYNEQFF.